Following are 27 T cell receptor beta chains from one sample sequenced in a study of memory CD4+ T cells and cytomegalovirus serostatus. The sort gate was single viable CD3+CD4+CD8-CD45RO+ cells for memory CD4+ T cells. The protocol was immunoSEQ multiplex PCR, while the TCRdb copy is restricted to in-frame clones and leaves out a portion. Of around 63,000 clones listed, around three quarters are singletons. The sequencing sample was made of memory CD4+ T cells from blood. These receptors originate from an adult in good health and CMV-seronegative. Some clones in this sample may be carry-over from other donors' samples.

CDR3 nucleotides: TGTGCCAGCACCCGACCGGGACAGGGGGGAGAGACCCAGTACTTC. It yields the protein CASTRPGQGGETQYF. This chain uses TRBV28 with TRBJ2-5; TRBD1 aligns across 11 bases. V was pared by 7 bases and J by 4 bases, with 8 bases of the junction left unmatched. Germline loops: CDR1 MDHEN, CDR2 SYDVKM. The CDR3 is 15 residues long.

The gene calls are TRBV5-1 and TRBJ1-5; 9 bases fit TRBD1. The CDR3 consists of 15 residues. V was clipped by 4 bases and J by 3 bases; unmatched bases: 5. Per the germline V gene, CDR1 is SGHRS and CDR2 is YFSETQ. CDR3 protein: CASSRTGAVNQPQHF. The DNA for the CDR3 is TGCGCCAGCAGCCGGACAGGGGCCGTCAATCAGCCCCAGCATTTT.

This clone was recorded only once. The J gene is TRBJ2-2, the V gene TRBV30; 10 positions match TRBD2. CDR1 and CDR2 from the germline V gene are GTSNPN and SVGIG (reference sequence). The CDR3 length is 15 residues. After removal of 6 bases from V and 5 bases from J, the junction contained 9 bases not matched to a gene. CDR3 protein: CACGLVAGGTGELFF. The CDR3 nucleotides read TGTGCCTGTGGGTTGGTAGCGGGAGGTACCGGGGAGCTGTTTTTT.

The chain employs TRBV5-1 and TRBJ2-1; no reliable D call. The CDR3 runs 12 residues. The germline CDR1 and CDR2 sequences are SGHRS and YFSETQ. The V and J ends lost 4 bases and 6 bases respectively, with 8 bases between them. The CDR3 spells CASSLGSNEQFF. In DNA form, the CDR3 reads TGCGCCAGCAGCCTTGGGTCCAATGAGCAGTTCTTC.

The chain recombines TRBV4-1 with TRBJ2-7, with 9 positions matching TRBD2. The CDR3 covers 16 residues. V lost 1 base, J lost 7 bases, and 11 bases stayed unmatched. The germline gives CDR1 MGHRA, CDR2 YSYEKL. The CDR3 is CASSQVPTSGEREQYF. Here the CDR3 DNA reads TGCGCCAGCAGCCAAGTGCCGACTAGCGGAGAGCGGGAGCAGTACTTC.

The J gene is TRBJ1-2, the V gene TRBV4-1; 7 bases fit TRBD1. Germline values: CDR1 MGHRA, CDR2 YSYEKL. Germline trimming cut 2 bases from V and 0 bases from J; bases unmatched to any gene: 9. The CDR3 sequence is 17 residues long. CDR3: CASSQLGQVKANYGYTF. The CDR3 DNA is TGCGCCAGCAGCCAATTAGGACAGGTTAAAGCTAACTATGGCTACACCTTC.

About this clone itself: The germline gene is not matched at one end of the junction; a read error may be the cause. This chain joins TRBV7-9 and TRBJ1-1; the D is unclear. The CDR3 covers 11 residues. The germline V gene encodes CDR1 SEHNR and CDR2 FQNEAQ (reference sequence). The DNA of the CDR3 is TGTGCCAGCAGCCCCACGGACGGTGGGTACTTT. Translated, it gives CASSPTDGGYF.

V and J are TRBV18 and TRBJ2-3; 10 positions agree with TRBD2. The ends lost 5 bases at V and 2 bases at J; junction bases unmatched: 7. This CDR3 contains 16 residues. In germline, CDR1 is KGHSH, CDR2 LQKENI. CDR3 DNA sequence: TGTGCCAGCTCATCTAGCGGGAGCTACCACACAGATACGCAGTATTTT. Its protein is CASSSSGSYHTDTQYF.

This chain connects TRBV18 to TRBJ2-1; D unclear. The V end was cut by 3 bases, the J end by 0 bases, with 3 bases between. This CDR3 has 13 residues. Germline V CDR1 and CDR2: KGHSH, LQKENI. The CDR3 loop is CASSPSSYNEQFF. In DNA form, the CDR3 reads TGTGCCAGCTCACCCAGCTCCTACAATGAGCAGTTCTTC.

The gene calls are TRBV7-8 and TRBJ1-2; 8 nucleotides line up with TRBD1. The CDR3 covers 15 residues. Germline CDR1 and CDR2: SGHVS and FQNEAQ. The J segment lost 2 bases and the V segment lost 5 bases, leaving 7 bases of the junction unmatched. This CDR3 is CASSNTGGGNYGYTF. The CDR3 nucleotides are TGTGCCAGCAGCAATACAGGGGGGGGAAACTATGGCTACACCTTC. Variable domain in full (rest from reference TRBV7-8 and TRBJ1-2): GAGVSQSPRYKVAKRGQDVALRCDPISGHVSLFWYQQALGQGPEFLTYFQNEAQLDKSGLPSDRFFAERPEGSVSTLKIQRTQQEDSAVYLCASSNTGGGNYGYTFGSGTRLTVV.

This clone was detected only once. The CDR3, as DNA: TGTGCCAGCAGCTTCCGAGAGAACACTGAAGCTTTCTTT. Translated: CASSFRENTEAFF. The chain carries TRBV7-9 and TRBJ1-1, with D hard to call. CDR1 is SEHNR and CDR2 is FQNEAQ in the germline V gene (reference sequence). The CDR3 covers 13 residues. V shed 3 bases and J shed 1 base, with 6 bases lying between them.

The chain combines TRBV19 with TRBJ1-2, with D tentatively TRBD1 (6 bases). The CDR3 runs 14 residues. V dropped 4 bases and J dropped 4 bases, with 13 bases sitting between them. Germline V CDR1 and CDR2: LNHDA, SQIVND (reference sequence). The CDR3 spells CASSTWTDLYGYTF. CDR3 DNA sequence: TGTGCCAGTAGTACGTGGACAGATCTCTATGGCTACACCTTC.

CDR3 amino acids: CASSLAAVADGYTF. The CDR3 DNA reads TGTGCCAGCAGCTTAGCTGCAGTCGCGGATGGCTACACCTTC. The rearrangement joins TRBV7-2 to TRBJ1-2, with D unclear. The germline CDR1 and CDR2 sequences are SGHTA and FQGNSA. The CDR3 has 14 amino acids. Trimming stripped 0 bases from V and 6 bases from J, with 11 bases between.

This clone was observed once. This CDR3 is CASSTRQAPNTGELFF. As DNA, the CDR3 is TGTGCCAGTAGTACAAGACAGGCACCAAACACCGGGGAGCTGTTTTTT. The genes are TRBV19 and TRBJ2-2, with D possibly being TRBD1 (6 bases). The CDR3 loop spans 16 amino acids. Germline V lookup: CDR1 LNHDA, CDR2 SQIVND (reference sequence). Deletions cut 4 bases from V and 2 bases from J, with 14 bases between.

The CDR3 spells CASSPGTGSGAQYF. CDR3 DNA: TGTGCCAGCTCCCCCGGGACAGGCTCCGGTGCGCAGTATTTT. The V gene is TRBV11-2, the J gene TRBJ2-3, with 8 bases aligning to TRBD1. This CDR3 spans 14 amino acids. CDR1 and CDR2 (germline): SGHAT, FQNNGV. After removal of 8 bases from V and 10 bases from J, the junction contained 14 bases not matched to a gene. Supplemented by reference TRBV11-2 and TRBJ2-3, the full variable domain reads EAGVAQSPRYKIIEKRQSVAFWCNPISGHATLYWYQQILGQGPKLLIQFQNNGVVDDSQLPKDRFSAERLKGVDSTLKIQPAKLEDSAVYLCASSPGTGSGAQYFGPGTRLTVL.

The J gene is TRBJ2-1, the V gene TRBV10-3; the D gene could be TRBD1 or TRBD2 (5 bases each). CDR1 and CDR2 (germline): ENHRY, SYGVKD. The CDR3 sequence is 15 residues long. The V gene lost 2 bases and the J gene lost 9 bases, with 17 bases spanning the gap. CDR3 protein: CAISEAFLTAAEQFF. The DNA for the CDR3 is TGTGCCATCAGTGAGGCATTTCTGACAGCGGCTGAGCAGTTCTTC.

This chain links TRBV7-2 with TRBJ2-3; 11 bases match TRBD2. The V and J ends lost 2 bases and 6 bases, in that order; junction bases with no gene match: 4. Looked up from germline, CDR1 is SGHTA and CDR2 is FQGNSA. This CDR3 has 15 residues. This chain's CDR3 is CASSLKVAGGDTQYF. The CDR3, as DNA: TGTGCCAGCAGCTTAAAAGTAGCGGGGGGGGATACGCAGTATTTT.

This clone was seen a few times. V is TRBV4-1 and J is TRBJ1-1; a weak D match, TRBD1 (5 bases). V was clipped by 4 bases and J by 1 base, with 10 bases between them. The CDR3 runs 14 residues. Per germline, CDR1 MGHRA and CDR2 YSYEKL. The CDR3 DNA is TGCGCCAGCAGCCGGAACACAGGGAACACTGAAGCTTTCTTT. Translating it yields CASSRNTGNTEAFF.

This sequence joins TRBV11-1 and TRBJ1-1; a weak D match, TRBD1 (5 bases). Germline loops: CDR1 SGHAT, CDR2 FQDESV (reference sequence). CDR3 size: 16 residues. V lost 0 bases, J lost 7 bases, and 18 bases lay in between. The CDR3, as DNA: TGTGCCAGCAGCTTAGCCTCCGGGCCCCAGGGAAGTGAAGCTTTCTTT. Its translation: CASSLASGPQGSEAFF.

The V gene is TRBV28, the J gene TRBJ2-7; tentative D call: TRBD1 (6 bases). The germline V gene has CDR1 MDHEN and CDR2 SYDVKM. This CDR3 comprises 11 residues. V was pared by 4 bases and J by 9 bases, with 10 bases between. The CDR3 sequence: CASSWTDRQYF. DNA of the CDR3: TGTGCCAGCAGTTGGACAGATAGGCAGTACTTC.

The chain uses TRBV29-1 and TRBJ1-5, with a tentative D call TRBD1 (6 bases). Germline values: CDR1 SQVTM, CDR2 ANQGSEA. The CDR3 runs to 14 residues. The V and J ends lost 7 bases and 1 base respectively, with 14 bases between them. The CDR3 region is CSAQLGGSNQPQHF. The CDR3 coding sequence is TGCAGCGCCCAACTGGGGGGCAGCAATCAGCCCCAGCATTTT.

The chain recombines TRBV4-3 with TRBJ2-7, with TRBD1 as a possible D gene (7 bases). V was pared by 4 bases and J by 2 bases, with 15 bases between. The CDR3 covers 15 residues. The V gene's germline CDR1 is LGHNA and CDR2 YSLEER. CDR3 amino acids: CASSLWRGQPYEQYF. The CDR3 coding sequence is TGCGCCAGCAGCCTATGGCGGGGACAGCCCTACGAGCAGTACTTC.

The chain has TRBV5-4 and TRBJ1-1, with a tentative D call TRBD1 (6 bases). The CDR3 is 15 amino acids. Germline-derived CDR1 and CDR2 are SGHNT and YYREEE (reference sequence). V shed 4 bases and J shed 1 base, with 14 bases lying between them. This CDR3 is CASSEGTQENTEAFF. The CDR3 DNA reads as TGTGCCAGCAGCGAGGGGACACAGGAGAACACTGAAGCTTTCTTT.

The CDR3 sequence is CSVVEPSTDTQYF. As DNA, the CDR3 is TGCAGCGTTGTAGAACCGAGCACAGATACGCAGTATTTT. V and J are TRBV29-1 and TRBJ2-3, with unresolved D. Germline CDR1 SQVTM, CDR2 ANQGSEA. Trimming pared 4 bases from V and 0 bases from J, leaving 8 bases between. The CDR3 has 13 residues.

V and J are TRBV6-5 and TRBJ1-4; a possible D gene is TRBD1 (6 bases). The germline V gene has CDR1 MNHEY and CDR2 SVGAGI. CDR3 size: 14 residues. V was shortened by 6 bases and J by 7 bases, with 15 bases between the two germline ends. In DNA form, the CDR3 reads TGTGCCAGCAGCTTCACAGGGAAAACTGAAAAACTGTTTTTT. It codes for CASSFTGKTEKLFF.

By share, this clone counts as medium-sized (0.01 to 0.1%). This chain connects TRBV12-5 to TRBJ1-1; D remains ambiguous. The germline CDR1 and CDR2 sequences are LGHNT and FRNRAP. This CDR3 is built from 13 residues. The germline V and J ends were trimmed by 4 bases and 6 bases, with 12 bases remaining between them. The CDR3 here is CASGSGVSAEAFF. CDR3 in DNA: TGTGCTAGTGGTTCAGGAGTGAGCGCTGAAGCTTTCTTT.

The rearrangement uses TRBV28 and TRBJ2-5; D possibly corresponds to TRBD1 (5 bases). The germline V gene encodes CDR1 MDHEN and CDR2 SYDVKM. Trimming cost V 2 bases and J 2 bases, with 12 bases left between them. CDR3 length: 15 residues. The CDR3, as DNA: TGTGCCAGCAGTTTAGTTCCGGACACACAAGAGACCCAGTACTTC. Its protein product is CASSLVPDTQETQYF.